The present TCR beta chain was sequenced within a study of blood T cell repertoires in COVID-19. Per germline, CDR1 LNHDA and CDR2 SQIVND (reference sequence). Trimming cost V 5 bases and J 0 bases, with 13 bases left between them. This CDR3 has 15 amino acids. This clone was counted between two and nine times. The data were produced by immunoSEQ multiplex PCR, yet TCRdb's version contains in-frame clones alone and is incomplete. The sample carries a few hundred thousand clones, about nine tenths recorded once. The chain couples TRBV19 to TRBJ1-2; D is ambiguous. The clonotype was recovered from a woman aged 60-70 years with COVID-19, enrolled during active disease. The specimen sequenced was peripheral blood. The CDR3 region is CASSPPAATNYGYTF. The CDR3 bases are TGTGCCAGTAGTCCCCCCGCGGCCACTAACTATGGCTACACCTTC.